The rows below give T cell receptor beta chains drawn from one sample of a study of blood T cell repertoires in COVID-19. Profiled with immunoSEQ multiplex PCR; TCRdb holds only in-frame clones, not every one. The table includes a few hundred thousand clones, about 80% detected once. Sequencing was done on a sample of peripheral blood. These receptors originate from a man of 80 years or more with acute or convalescent COVID-19. Each CDR3 is given with its conserved first and last residue. The D gene is left open where the match is weak. Rows give clone size only sometimes, using once, few, many, or a class for an expanded clone.

j_call	v_call	clone_size	cdr3_length	d_call	cdr3_nt	cdr3_aa
TRBJ1-2	TRBV6-5	.	13	TRBD1	TGTGCCAGCACTACAGACAGGGGAGGGGGCTACACCTTC	CASTTDRGGGYTF
TRBJ1-5	TRBV5-5	.	15	TRBD1	TGTGCCAGCAGCTTCTTGGGACAGGGAGGACAGCCCCAGCATTTT	CASSFLGQGGQPQHF
TRBJ1-4	TRBV5-6	.	18	TRBD1	TGTGCCAGCAGCCTTGGGCTGGGACAGGGATATACTAATGAAAAACTGTTTTTT	CASSLGLGQGYTNEKLFF
TRBJ2-2	TRBV28	.	13	.	TGTGCCAGCAGGACCCCAGGGGTCGGGGAGCTGTTTTTT	CASRTPGVGELFF
TRBJ1-3	TRBV3-1/TRBV3-2	.	17	TRBD1	TGTGCCAGCAGCCAAGGGCTGGGACAGCTAGCTGGAAACACCATATATTTT	CASSQGLGQLAGNTIYF
TRBJ2-3	TRBV21-1	once	18	.	.	CASSKEGWVAGGIDTQYF
TRBJ2-7	TRBV18	.	15	.	TGTGCCAGCTCACTAGGGTCCTACGGGGGCTACGAGCAGTACTTC	CASSLGSYGGYEQYF
TRBJ2-3	TRBV30	.	17	.	TGTGCCTGGACCGCCTCTCCCTACAGAGCCCTCACAGATACGCAGTATTTT	CAWTASPYRALTDTQYF
TRBJ2-2	TRBV24-1	once	13	TRBD1	TGTGCCTCCGACAGGGGAGGCACCGGGGAGCTGTTTTTT	CASDRGGTGELFF
TRBJ1-2	TRBV18	.	15	.	TGTGCCAGCTCACCTGGGGATGGTGGGGCCTATGGCTACACCTTC	CASSPGDGGAYGYTF
TRBJ1-2	TRBV28	.	14	TRBD1	TGTGCCAGCAATTTACAGGGGGGTAGTATGGGCTACACCTTC	CASNLQGGSMGYTF
TRBJ1-5	TRBV7-2	.	13	.	TGTGCCAGCAGCTTAGACAGGGAACAGCCCCAGCATTTT	CASSLDREQPQHF
TRBJ1-1	TRBV18	.	13	.	TGTGCCAGCTCACCGACACTGAACACTGAAGCTTTCTTT	CASSPTLNTEAFF
TRBJ2-1	TRBV9	.	13	.	TGTGCCAGCAGGGTAGCGTTGACTGGTGAGCAGTTCTTC	CASRVALTGEQFF
TRBJ1-2	TRBV28	.	19	TRBD1	TGTGCCAGCAGTTTCCCCAAATCTTCCCTCTTCCGGGACAGCTATGGCTACACCTTC	CASSFPKSSLFRDSYGYTF
TRBJ2-1	TRBV7-9	few	15	TRBD2	TGTGCCAGCGGTGGGCGTAGCGGGGGCCTGAATGAGCAGTTCTTC	CASGGRSGGLNEQFF
TRBJ1-5	TRBV6-5	.	15	TRBD1	TGTGCCAGCAGCCGTAGACAGGGCCACAATCAGCCCCAGCATTTT	CASSRRQGHNQPQHF
TRBJ1-5	TRBV12-5	once	16	TRBD1	TGTGCTAGTGGTTTGGTAGGCACAGGGGGAGTCCAGCCCCAGCATTTT	CASGLVGTGGVQPQHF